These 9 T cell receptor beta chains were all obtained from the same sample, sequenced in a study of cytomegalovirus exposure and HLA in healthy donors. The PCR made use of 60 Vbeta and 13 Jbeta primers. Profiled with immunoSEQ multiplex PCR; TCRdb holds only in-frame clones, not every one. The sample consists of some 190,000 clones, 87% of them appearing once. The specimen sequenced was PBMCs. All receptors come from a boy younger than 10 in good health and CMV-seronegative.

The J gene is TRBJ1-2, the V gene TRBV27, with D possibly TRBD1 on 6 matching bases. The germline CDR1 and CDR2 sequences are MNHEY and SMNVEV (reference sequence). The CDR3 covers 17 residues. Trimming took 6 bases from V and 2 from J, leaving 22 bases between them. CDR3 residues: CASRLLGQSNLNYGYTF. The DNA of the CDR3 is TGTGCCAGCAGGCTTCTAGGACAGTCTAACTTAAACTATGGCTACACCTTC.

Regarding this clone: Within the sample, other DNA sequences also encode this same CDR3. The J gene is TRBJ1-5, the V gene TRBV19, with 7 bases lining up with TRBD1. The CDR3 covers 14 residues. Germline V gene lookup returns CDR1 LNHDA and CDR2 SQIVND (reference sequence). V lost 5 bases to trimming and J lost 3 bases; unmatched junction nucleotides: 4. The CDR3 region is CASSPDRANQPQHF. The CDR3 coding sequence is TGTGCCAGTAGTCCCGACAGGGCCAATCAGCCCCAGCATTTT.

This chain uses TRBV2 with TRBJ2-3; 11 bases fit TRBD2. CDR3 length equals 16 residues. J gave up 3 bases and V 6 bases, and 8 bases lay outside the gene matches. Germline V CDR1 and CDR2: SNHLY, FYNNEI. The CDR3 here is CASSPRASGRTDTQYF. CDR3 DNA sequence: TGTGCCAGCAGCCCCCGCGCTAGCGGGAGGACAGATACGCAGTATTTT. The full variable domain, rest sourced from reference TRBV2 and TRBJ2-3, is EPEVTQTPSHQVTQMGQEVILRCVPISNHLYFYWYRQILGQKVEFLVSFYNNEISEKSEIFDDQFSVERPDGSNFTLKIRSTKLEDSAMYFCASSPRASGRTDTQYFGPGTRLTVL.

V gene TRBV27 combines with J gene TRBJ1-5, with a weak D call TRBD1 (5 bases). Trimming cost V 6 bases and J 0 bases, with 6 bases left between them. Germline CDR1 and CDR2: MNHEY and SMNVEV (reference sequence). The CDR3 spans 13 residues. The DNA of the CDR3 is TGTGCCAGCAGGGGGCCTAGCAATCAGCCCCAGCATTTT. Its protein product is CASRGPSNQPQHF.

The chain combines TRBV5-1 with TRBJ2-1; 8 bases map to TRBD2. The CDR3 length is 16 residues. Per the germline V gene, CDR1 is SGHRS and CDR2 is YFSETQ. J lost 3 bases, V lost 5 bases, and 10 bases had no gene match. The CDR3: CASSRYSGKDYNEQFF. In nucleotides, the CDR3 is TGCGCCAGCAGTAGGTATAGCGGGAAGGACTACAATGAGCAGTTCTTC. Combining the CDR3 with reference TRBV5-1 and TRBJ2-1 gives the whole variable domain KAGVTQTPRYLIKTRGQQVTLSCSPISGHRSVSWYQQTPGQGLQFLFEYFSETQRNKGNFPGRFSGRQFSNSRSEMNVSTLELGDSALYLCASSRYSGKDYNEQFFGPGTRLTVL.

V usage is TRBV15 and J usage is TRBJ2-5; D unresolved. The CDR3 length is 14 residues. In germline, CDR1 is LNHNV, CDR2 YYDKDF (reference sequence). V was pared by 1 base and J by 2 bases, with 8 bases between. The CDR3 DNA is TGTGCCACCAGCAGAGCCCCCGGGCAAGAGACCCAGTACTTC. Amino acids: CATSRAPGQETQYF.

The V call is TRBV4-1, the J call TRBJ2-5, with D hard to call. The CDR3 is 13 amino acids. Per the germline V gene, CDR1 is MGHRA and CDR2 is YSYEKL. The V gene lost 4 bases and the J gene lost 4 bases, with 10 bases spanning the gap. This CDR3 is CASSLGVRETQYF. In DNA form, the CDR3 reads TGCGCCAGCAGCCTTGGAGTGAGAGAGACCCAGTACTTC.

The rearrangement uses TRBV6-1 and TRBJ2-1; 10 bases fit TRBD2. Trimming took 4 bases from V and 8 from J; bases not matched to a gene: 8. The germline CDR1 and CDR2 sequences are MNHNS and SASEGT. This CDR3 has 15 residues. CDR3 amino acids: CASSGIAGGTDEQFF. DNA for the CDR3: TGTGCCAGCAGTGGGATAGCGGGAGGAACGGATGAGCAGTTCTTC.

This clone was seen once. CDR3 protein: CASSLELGATNEKLFF. CDR3 sequence (DNA): TGTGCCAGCAGCTTAGAATTGGGCGCAACTAATGAAAAACTGTTTTTT. The chain employs TRBV7-9 and TRBJ1-4; no clear D gene. The germline V and J ends were trimmed by 1 base and 0 bases, with 9 bases remaining between them. Germline V gives CDR1 SEHNR, CDR2 FQNEAQ (reference sequence). CDR3 length: 16 residues.